These T cell receptor beta chains were read from a single sample in a study of T cell changes during pregnancy in multiple sclerosis. Clones were sequenced by immunoSEQ multiplex PCR, and TCRdb holds only the in-frame ones, with some missing. The sample carries roughly 68,000 clones, about 92% recorded once. The starting material was peripheral blood, obtained in the second trimester of pregnancy. The receptors originated from a female donor in good health, enrolled as a control in a pregnancy study. CDR3s include the opening cysteine and the closing phenylalanine or tryptophan. The D gene is left open where the match is weak. Where a row states a size, it is once, few, many or the class of an expanded clone; other rows omit it.

d_gene: TRBD2; j_gene: TRBJ2-7; v_gene: TRBV7-2; abundance: NA; CDR3nt: TGTGCCAGCAGCTTAGGTCCGGGGGGAGCGGGAGGGCCCGCGGAGCAGTACTTC; CDR3aa: CASSLGPGGAGGPAEQYF
d_gene: NA; j_gene: TRBJ1-4; v_gene: TRBV27; abundance: NA; CDR3nt: TGTGCCAGCAGTTTATCTTTGACAGCAACTAATGAAAAACTGTTTTTT; CDR3aa: CASSLSLTATNEKLFF
d_gene: TRBD1; j_gene: TRBJ2-1; v_gene: TRBV6-6; abundance: NA; CDR3nt: TGTGCCAGCAGTTACGTACAGGACAGGGTGGGCGAGCAGTTCTTC; CDR3aa: CASSYVQDRVGEQFF
d_gene: TRBD2; j_gene: TRBJ2-1; v_gene: TRBV30; abundance: NA; CDR3nt: TGTGCCTGGATGGGCGGGAGACTAAGGGAGCAGTTCTTC; CDR3aa: CAWMGGRLREQFF
d_gene: TRBD1; j_gene: TRBJ2-2; v_gene: TRBV4-1; abundance: NA; CDR3nt: TGCGCCAGCAGCCAATTTTCCGGGACAGGGAACACCGGGGAGCTGTTTTTT; CDR3aa: CASSQFSGTGNTGELFF
d_gene: NA; j_gene: TRBJ1-2; v_gene: TRBV28; abundance: NA; CDR3nt: TGTGCCAGCAAACCCAGTGGCGGATGGGGCTACACCTTC; CDR3aa: CASKPSGGWGYTF
d_gene: TRBD1; j_gene: TRBJ1-1; v_gene: TRBV5-1; abundance: NA; CDR3nt: TGCGCCAGCAGCGTGTTGGGACAGGGAATGACCTTGAACACTGAAGCTTTCTTT; CDR3aa: CASSVLGQGMTLNTEAFF
d_gene: NA; j_gene: TRBJ1-1; v_gene: TRBV9; abundance: NA; CDR3nt: TGTGCCAGCAGCGGAAGCAGGACTGAAGCTTTCTTT; CDR3aa: CASSGSRTEAFF
d_gene: TRBD2; j_gene: TRBJ2-2; v_gene: TRBV28; abundance: NA; CDR3nt: TGTGCCAGCAGCTTTTTCCCGCGACTAGCGGGAGGATTGAGTACCGGGGAGCTGTTTTTT; CDR3aa: CASSFFPRLAGGLSTGELFF
d_gene: NA; j_gene: TRBJ2-7; v_gene: TRBV27; abundance: NA; CDR3nt: TGTGCCAGCAGCTTCACGGTACTATCGGGAGCAAACGAGCAGTACTTC; CDR3aa: CASSFTVLSGANEQYF
d_gene: NA; j_gene: TRBJ1-2; v_gene: TRBV12-5; abundance: NA; CDR3nt: TGTGCTAGTGGTATAGGGGACTATGGCTACACCTTC; CDR3aa: CASGIGDYGYTF
d_gene: NA; j_gene: TRBJ2-7; v_gene: TRBV4-2; abundance: NA; CDR3nt: TGTGCCAGCAGCCAAGGGTCAGGGTCCCTCTCCTACGAGCAGTACTTC; CDR3aa: CASSQGSGSLSYEQYF
d_gene: NA; j_gene: TRBJ2-7; v_gene: TRBV10-3; abundance: once; CDR3nt: TGTGCCATCAGTGTTGCCGACGCGAAGGGGCACTCCTACGAGCAGTACTTC; CDR3aa: CAISVADAKGHSYEQYF
d_gene: NA; j_gene: TRBJ1-4; v_gene: TRBV19; abundance: NA; CDR3nt: TGTGCCAGTAGTTGGGAGGGACAACGGAATGAAAAACTGTTTTTT; CDR3aa: CASSWEGQRNEKLFF